The 12 T cell receptor beta chains given below trace back to one sample, sequenced in a study of cytomegalovirus exposure and HLA in healthy donors. In the PCR, 60 Vbeta and 13 Jbeta primers were used. Profiling relied on immunoSEQ multiplex PCR, and the TCRdb table lists in-frame clones only, not all of them. The sample gives tens of thousands of clones, around 78% of which show up once; 9.7% is in the top ten. The sequenced material came from PBMCs. These TCRs come from a man aged 35 to 55 in good health and CMV-seronegative.

The genes are TRBV27 and TRBJ1-5; unclear D gene. CDR3 length: 14 residues. In germline, CDR1 is MNHEY, CDR2 SMNVEV (reference sequence). Trimming cost V 5 bases and J 1 base, with 9 bases left between them. The CDR3 bases are TGTGCCAGCAGTGCCCAGGCGAGCAATCAGCCCCAGCATTTT. It is translated as CASSAQASNQPQHF.

This chain uses TRBV5-8 with TRBJ2-1, with TRBD1 identical over 7 bases. CDR1 and CDR2 (germline): SGHTS, YDEGEE. V dropped 0 bases and J dropped 6; count of bases not matched to a gene: 6. CDR3 length: 15 residues. The CDR3 bases are TGTGCCAGCAGCTTGGGACAGGGTTTTGGCAATGAGCAGTTCTTC. Amino acids: CASSLGQGFGNEQFF.

V and J are TRBV6-5 and TRBJ1-1; possibly TRBD1 for D (6 bases). From germline, CDR1 is MNHEY and CDR2 SVGAGI. The CDR3 has 16 amino acids. Trimming shortened V by 2 bases and J by 4 bases, and 17 bases separated the two germline ends. The CDR3 loop reads CASSYLRGAQGTEAFF. DNA of the CDR3: TGTGCCAGCAGTTACCTTCGGGGGGCTCAGGGCACTGAAGCTTTCTTT.

The rearrangement joins TRBV7-2 to TRBJ1-3; no definite D call. Between the trimmed V and J ends, which lost 3 bases and 4 bases, there was a span of 4 bases. This CDR3 is 12 amino acids long. Germline-derived CDR1 and CDR2 are SGHTA and FQGNSA. The DNA for the CDR3 is TGTGCCAGCAGCTTTCCAGGAAACACCATATATTTT. Its translation: CASSFPGNTIYF.

The V call is TRBV21-1, the J call TRBJ2-2; TRBD1, as called in the table, went unchecked against the DNA. TRBV21-1 is shown as a pseudogene. The CDR3 has 15 amino acids. CDR3 sequence (DNA): TGTGCCAGCATTCTCCGGGACACATACACCGGGGAGCTGTTTTTT. Protein sequence: CASILRDTYTGELFF.

This sequence joins TRBV19 and TRBJ2-5; D unresolved. The CDR3 extends over 15 amino acids. Trimming left V 1 base short and J 5 bases short, with 14 bases between. From germline, CDR1 is LNHDA and CDR2 SQIVND (reference sequence). Here the CDR3 reads CASSIVLGRKETQYF. The DNA of the CDR3 is TGTGCCAGTAGTATAGTCCTCGGCAGGAAGGAGACCCAGTACTTC.

The chain has TRBV2 and TRBJ2-5; 13 bases are shared with TRBD2. With 5 bases clipped from V and 5 bases from J, the junction kept 5 bases outside the gene matches. CDR3 length: 15 residues. Germline-derived CDR1 and CDR2 are SNHLY and FYNNEI. The CDR3 spells CASSQLAGGLETQYF. In DNA, the CDR3 is TGTGCCAGCAGTCAACTAGCGGGGGGGCTGGAGACCCAGTACTTC.

The chain combines TRBV5-8 with TRBJ2-2; possibly TRBD2 for D (6 bases). CDR1 is SGHTS and CDR2 is YDEGEE in the germline V gene. The CDR3 has 15 amino acids. V dropped 4 bases and J dropped 4 bases, with 14 bases sitting between them. CDR3 sequence reads: CASSRPGGVTGELFF. The CDR3 nucleotides are TGTGCCAGCAGCCGGCCCGGGGGTGTCACCGGGGAGCTGTTTTTT.

This chain uses TRBV6-5 with TRBJ2-7; 10 bases map to TRBD2. Germline lookup yields CDR1 MNHEY and CDR2 SVGAGI. V trimming: 4 bases; J trimming: 2 bases; junction bases outside the gene matches: 2. The CDR3 runs to 14 residues. The CDR3 reads CASSSSGRAYEQYF. The CDR3 nucleotides are TGTGCCAGCAGTTCCAGCGGGAGGGCCTACGAGCAGTACTTC.

V is TRBV19 and J is TRBJ2-5; TRBD2 matches 8 bases. CDR3 length equals 15 residues. Germline assignment: CDR1 LNHDA and CDR2 SQIVND (reference sequence). The V and J ends lost 8 bases and 4 bases, in that order; junction bases with no gene match: 12. DNA of the CDR3: TGTGCCAGTCGGTCCAGCGGGAGCCCCGCAGAGACCCAGTACTTC. It specifies CASRSSGSPAETQYF.

The chain couples TRBV7-3 to TRBJ1-1, with 7 bases aligning to TRBD1. J was trimmed by 0 bases and V by 5 bases; bases with no gene match: 6. The CDR3 consists of 15 residues. CDR1 is SGHTA, CDR2 FQGTGA, per germline. CDR3 region: CASSPEGTVNTEAFF. CDR3 DNA: TGTGCCAGCAGCCCAGAAGGGACAGTGAACACTGAAGCTTTCTTT.

The chain is built from TRBV6-1 and TRBJ1-5, with D unclear. Trimming removed 6 bases at V and 4 bases at J, with 7 bases between. The length of the CDR3 is 12 residues. CDR1 MNHNS and CDR2 SASEGT come from the germline V gene. The CDR3, as DNA: TGTGCCAGCAGGCGGAGGAATCAGCCCCAGCATTTT. Amino acids: CASRRRNQPQHF.